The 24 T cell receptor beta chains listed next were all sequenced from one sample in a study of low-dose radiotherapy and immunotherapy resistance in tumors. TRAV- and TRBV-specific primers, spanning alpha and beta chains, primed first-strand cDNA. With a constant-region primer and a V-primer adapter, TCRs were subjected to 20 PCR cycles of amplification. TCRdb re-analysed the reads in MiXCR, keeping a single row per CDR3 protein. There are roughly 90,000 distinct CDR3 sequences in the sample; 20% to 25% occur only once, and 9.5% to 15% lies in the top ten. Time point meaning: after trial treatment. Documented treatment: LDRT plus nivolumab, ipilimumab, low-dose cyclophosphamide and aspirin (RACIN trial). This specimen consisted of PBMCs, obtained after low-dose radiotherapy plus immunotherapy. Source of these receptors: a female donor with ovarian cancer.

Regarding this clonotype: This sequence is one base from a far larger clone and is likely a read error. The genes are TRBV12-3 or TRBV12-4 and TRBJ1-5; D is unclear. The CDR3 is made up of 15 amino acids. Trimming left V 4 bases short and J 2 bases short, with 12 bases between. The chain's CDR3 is CASSYSCPGNQPQHF. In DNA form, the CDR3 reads TGTGCCAGCAGTTACTCATGCCCTGGCAATCAGCCCCAGCATTTT.

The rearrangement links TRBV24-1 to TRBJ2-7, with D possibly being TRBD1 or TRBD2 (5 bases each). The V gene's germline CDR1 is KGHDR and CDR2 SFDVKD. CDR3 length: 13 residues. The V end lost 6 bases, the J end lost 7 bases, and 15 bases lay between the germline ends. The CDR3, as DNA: TGTGCCACCAGTACCCGAGGGGCTCGGGAGCAGTACTTC. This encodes CATSTRGAREQYF.

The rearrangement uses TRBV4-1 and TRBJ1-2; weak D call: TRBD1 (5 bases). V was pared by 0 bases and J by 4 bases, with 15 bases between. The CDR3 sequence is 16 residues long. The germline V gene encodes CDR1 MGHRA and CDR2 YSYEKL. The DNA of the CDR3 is TGCGCCAGCAGCCAAGATGGTTCAGGGAGTTCCTATGGCTACACCTTC. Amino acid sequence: CASSQDGSGSSYGYTF.

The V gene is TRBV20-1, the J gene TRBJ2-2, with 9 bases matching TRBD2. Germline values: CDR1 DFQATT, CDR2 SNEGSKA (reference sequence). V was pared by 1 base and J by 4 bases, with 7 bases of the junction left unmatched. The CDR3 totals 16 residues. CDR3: CSARAPLAGPTGELFF. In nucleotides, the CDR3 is TGCAGTGCTAGAGCCCCTCTAGCGGGACCCACCGGGGAGCTGTTTTTT.

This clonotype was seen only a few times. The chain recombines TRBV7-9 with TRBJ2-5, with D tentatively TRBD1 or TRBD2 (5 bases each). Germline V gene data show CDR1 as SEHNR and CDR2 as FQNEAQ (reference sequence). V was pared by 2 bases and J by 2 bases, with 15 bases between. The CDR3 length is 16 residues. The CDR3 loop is CASSLFPGLGQETQYF. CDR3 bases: TGTGCCAGCAGCTTATTCCCGGGGCTAGGTCAAGAGACCCAGTACTTC.

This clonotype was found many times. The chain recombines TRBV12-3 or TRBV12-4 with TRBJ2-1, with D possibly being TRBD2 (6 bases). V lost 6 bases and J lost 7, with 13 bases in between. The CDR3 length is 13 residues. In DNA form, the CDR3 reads TGTGCCAGCAGGCGGGGTTCTAGGAATGAGCAGTTCTTC. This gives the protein CASRRGSRNEQFF.

The CDR3 coding sequence is TGCGCCAGCATCGGCGGGACTAGCGCGTACAATGAGCAGTTCTTC. Its protein is CASIGGTSAYNEQFF. V usage is TRBV5-1 and J usage is TRBJ2-1; TRBD2 matches at 10 bases. Per the germline V gene, CDR1 is SGHRS and CDR2 is YFSETQ. The CDR3 has 15 amino acids. The ends lost 6 bases at V and 4 bases at J; junction bases unmatched: 7.

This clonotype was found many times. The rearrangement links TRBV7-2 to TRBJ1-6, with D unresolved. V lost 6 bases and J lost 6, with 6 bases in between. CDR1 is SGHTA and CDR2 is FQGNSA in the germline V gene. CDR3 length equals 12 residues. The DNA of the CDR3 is TGTGCCAGCAGACTGGGTAATTCACCCCTCCACTTT. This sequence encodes CASRLGNSPLHF. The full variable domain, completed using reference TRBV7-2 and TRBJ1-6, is GAGVSQSPSNKVTEKGKDVELRCDPISGHTALYWYRQSLGQGLEFLIYFQGNSAPDKSGLPSDRFSAERTGGSVSTLTIQRTQQEDSAVYLCASRLGNSPLHFGNGTRLTVT.

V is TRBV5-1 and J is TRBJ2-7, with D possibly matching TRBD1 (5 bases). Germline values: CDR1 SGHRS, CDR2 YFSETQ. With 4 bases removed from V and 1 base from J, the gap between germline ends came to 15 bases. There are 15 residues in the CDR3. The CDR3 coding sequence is TGCGCCAGCAGCCCTGAAGACAGAATATCCTACGAGCAGTACTTC. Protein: CASSPEDRISYEQYF.

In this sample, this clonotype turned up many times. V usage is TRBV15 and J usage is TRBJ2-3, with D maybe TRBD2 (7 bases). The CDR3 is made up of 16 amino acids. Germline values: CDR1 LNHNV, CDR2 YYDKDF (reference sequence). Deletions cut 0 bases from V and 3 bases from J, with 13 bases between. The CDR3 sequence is CATSRDMAGATDTQYF. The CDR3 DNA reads TGTGCCACCAGCAGAGATATGGCGGGGGCGACAGATACGCAGTATTTT.

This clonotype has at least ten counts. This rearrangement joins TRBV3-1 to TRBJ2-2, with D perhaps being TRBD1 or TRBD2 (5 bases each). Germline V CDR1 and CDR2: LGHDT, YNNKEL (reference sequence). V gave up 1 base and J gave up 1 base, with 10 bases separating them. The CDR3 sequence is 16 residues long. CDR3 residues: CASSQGGSWNTGELFF. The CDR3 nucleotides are TGTGCCAGCAGCCAAGGGGGGTCTTGGAACACCGGGGAGCTGTTTTTT.

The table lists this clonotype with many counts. Here the CDR3 reads CATSETGADTQYF. The CDR3, as DNA: TGTGCCACCAGTGAGACAGGGGCAGATACGCAGTATTTT. The chain uses TRBV24-1 and TRBJ2-3; 8 nucleotides align to TRBD1. Germline V gene data show CDR1 as KGHDR and CDR2 as SFDVKD. With 4 bases clipped from V and 4 bases from J, the junction kept 0 bases outside the gene matches. The CDR3 length is 13 residues.

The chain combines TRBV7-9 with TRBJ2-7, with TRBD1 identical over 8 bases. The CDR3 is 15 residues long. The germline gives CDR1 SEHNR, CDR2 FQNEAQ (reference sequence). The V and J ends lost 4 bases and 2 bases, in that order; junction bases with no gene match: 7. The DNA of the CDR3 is TGTGCCAGCAGCTCCCCCGGGACAGGAACCTACGAGCAGTACTTC. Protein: CASSSPGTGTYEQYF.

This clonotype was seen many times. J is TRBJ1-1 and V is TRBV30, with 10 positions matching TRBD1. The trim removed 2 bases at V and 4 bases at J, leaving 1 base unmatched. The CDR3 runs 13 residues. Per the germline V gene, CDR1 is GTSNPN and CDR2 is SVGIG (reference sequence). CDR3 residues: CAWSRTGGTEAFF. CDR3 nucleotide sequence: TGTGCCTGGAGTAGGACAGGGGGCACTGAAGCTTTCTTT. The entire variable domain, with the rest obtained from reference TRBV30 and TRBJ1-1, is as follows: SQTIHQWPATLVQPVGSPLSLECTVEGTSNPNLYWYRQAAGRGLQLLFYSVGIGQISSEVPQNLSASRPQDRQFILSSKKLLLSDSGFYLCAWSRTGGTEAFFGQGTRLTVV.

The DNA of the CDR3 is TGTGCCAGCAGTTTAGCGGGAGGGCCAGGGTCACCCCTCCACTTT. This gives the protein CASSLAGGPGSPLHF. The chain combines TRBV12-3 or TRBV12-4 with TRBJ1-6; D perhaps matches TRBD1 (5 bases). The CDR3 covers 15 residues. V lost 0 bases to trimming and J lost 10 bases, with 13 bases between them.

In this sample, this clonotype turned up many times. CDR3 in amino acids: CASRRDYEQYF. CDR3 nucleotides: TGTGCCAGCAGGAGAGATTACGAGCAGTACTTC. The chain couples TRBV6-2 or TRBV6-3 to TRBJ2-7; D not resolved. Per germline, CDR1 MNHEY and CDR2 SVGEGT. The ends were cut back, 6 bases at V and 4 bases at J, with 7 bases in the middle. CDR3 size: 11 residues.

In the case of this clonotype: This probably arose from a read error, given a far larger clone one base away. The CDR3 is CASRFGTTTGELFF. The CDR3 bases are TGTGCCAGCAGGTTCGGGACGACCACCGGGGAGCTGTTTTTT. The chain employs TRBV14 and TRBJ2-2; D is tentatively TRBD1 or TRBD2 (5 bases each). Per the germline V gene, CDR1 is SGHDN and CDR2 is FVKESK. Trimming took off 6 bases at V and 4 bases at J, with 12 bases between the two ends. This CDR3 region has 14 residues.

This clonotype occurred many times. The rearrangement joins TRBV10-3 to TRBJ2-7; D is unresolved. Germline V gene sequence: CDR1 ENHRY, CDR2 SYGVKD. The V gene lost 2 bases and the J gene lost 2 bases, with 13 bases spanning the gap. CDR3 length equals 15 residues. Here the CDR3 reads CAISEAVGFTYEQYF. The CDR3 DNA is TGTGCCATCAGTGAGGCGGTCGGCTTCACCTACGAGCAGTACTTC.

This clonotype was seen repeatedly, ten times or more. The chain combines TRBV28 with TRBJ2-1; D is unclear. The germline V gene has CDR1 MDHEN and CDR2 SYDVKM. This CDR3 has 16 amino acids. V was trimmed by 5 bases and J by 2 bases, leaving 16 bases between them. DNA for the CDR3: TGTGCCAGCAGTAAACGACCCAAAAGCACCTACAATGAGCAGTTCTTC. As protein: CASSKRPKSTYNEQFF. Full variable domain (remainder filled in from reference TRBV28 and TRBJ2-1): DVKVTQSSRYLVKRTGEKVFLECVQDMDHENMFWYRQDPGLGLRLIYFSYDVKMKEKGDIPEGYSVSREKKERFSLILESASTNQTSMYLCASSKRPKSTYNEQFFGPGTRLTVL.

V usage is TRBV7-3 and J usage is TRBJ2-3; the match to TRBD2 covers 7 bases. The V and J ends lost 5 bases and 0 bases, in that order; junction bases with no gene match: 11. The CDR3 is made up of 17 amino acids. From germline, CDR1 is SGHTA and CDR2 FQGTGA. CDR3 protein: CASSLTGTTSSTDTQYF. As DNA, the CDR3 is TGTGCCAGCAGCCTCACCGGGACTACAAGTAGCACAGATACGCAGTATTTT.

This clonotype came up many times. CDR3 sequence: CASSLDRWVGEQFF. In nucleotides, the CDR3 is TGTGCCAGCAGCTTAGATCGGTGGGTTGGTGAGCAGTTCTTC. The gene calls are TRBV11-2 and TRBJ2-1; D is unresolved. There are 14 residues in the CDR3. V was trimmed by 0 bases and J by 9 bases, leaving 12 bases between them. The V gene's germline CDR1 is SGHAT and CDR2 FQNNGV.

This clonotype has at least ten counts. DNA for the CDR3: TGCAGTGCCAGCCAGGTTCGTGATAATTCACCCCTCCACTTT. The encoded protein is CSASQVRDNSPLHF. The rearrangement joins TRBV20-1 to TRBJ1-6, with unresolved D. The CDR3 is 14 residues long. The V and J ends lost 6 bases and 5 bases respectively, with 14 bases between them. Germline values: CDR1 DFQATT, CDR2 SNEGSKA (reference sequence).

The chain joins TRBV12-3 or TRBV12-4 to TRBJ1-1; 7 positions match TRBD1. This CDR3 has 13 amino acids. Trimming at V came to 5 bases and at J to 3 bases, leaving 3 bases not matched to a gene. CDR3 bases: TGTGCCAGCAGTATGGACAGGTACACTGAAGCTTTCTTT. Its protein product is CASSMDRYTEAFF.

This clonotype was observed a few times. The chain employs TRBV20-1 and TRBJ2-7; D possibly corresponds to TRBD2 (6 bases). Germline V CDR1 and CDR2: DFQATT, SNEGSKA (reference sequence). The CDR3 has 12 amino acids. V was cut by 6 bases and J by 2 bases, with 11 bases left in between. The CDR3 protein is CSARDLTYEQYF. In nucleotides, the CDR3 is TGCAGTGCGAGGGACTTGACCTACGAGCAGTACTTC.